These T cell receptor beta chains were read from a single sample in a study of cytomegalovirus exposure and HLA in healthy donors. Using immunoSEQ multiplex PCR, the repertoire was profiled, and TCRdb retains in-frame clones only, with some absent. The table records around 110,000 clones, more than 65% of them present only once. The sequenced material came from PBMCs. The receptor set was obtained from a woman aged 25 to 45 in good health and CMV-seronegative. Each CDR3 is given with its conserved first and last residue.

v_gene: TRBV19; j_gene: TRBJ1-3; CDR3aa: CASSTGQENTIYF
v_gene: TRBV6-1; j_gene: TRBJ1-1; CDR3aa: CASSERGSGVAFF
v_gene: TRBV4-1; j_gene: TRBJ1-1; CDR3aa: CASSLTGNTEAFF
v_gene: TRBV5-6; j_gene: TRBJ2-7; CDR3aa: CASSLVGGGVFEQYF
v_gene: TRBV7-9; j_gene: TRBJ1-1; CDR3aa: CASSPSGGGGTEAFF
v_gene: TRBV7-7; j_gene: TRBJ2-2; CDR3aa: CASGRGRTGELFF
v_gene: TRBV13; j_gene: TRBJ1-1; CDR3aa: CASSPQGARTEAFF
v_gene: TRBV27; j_gene: TRBJ1-1; CDR3aa: CASSSWALTNTEAFF
v_gene: TRBV11-2; j_gene: TRBJ1-1; CDR3aa: CASSFDLRTEAFF
v_gene: TRBV15; j_gene: TRBJ2-1; CDR3aa: CATSRDAGTRDNEQFF
v_gene: TRBV29-1; j_gene: TRBJ2-7; CDR3aa: CSVQGLPLPYEQYF
v_gene: TRBV5-1; j_gene: TRBJ2-1; CDR3aa: CASSLGPTGTSNNEQFF
v_gene: TRBV7-2; j_gene: TRBJ1-2; CDR3aa: CASSLEISVNYGYTF
v_gene: TRBV4-1; j_gene: TRBJ2-3; CDR3aa: CASSHREDTQYF
v_gene: TRBV30; j_gene: TRBJ1-2; CDR3aa: CAWSWGGYGYTF
v_gene: TRBV6-5; j_gene: TRBJ1-1; CDR3aa: CASSYSRIGSEAFF
v_gene: TRBV6-6; j_gene: TRBJ1-1; CDR3aa: CASSRQINTEAFF
v_gene: TRBV28; j_gene: TRBJ2-6; CDR3aa: CASRHREGLSGANVLTF
v_gene: TRBV30; j_gene: TRBJ2-7; CDR3aa: CAWSPFYEQYF
v_gene: TRBV7-9; j_gene: TRBJ2-7; CDR3aa: CASSRSTGVGGNEQYF
v_gene: TRBV5-4; j_gene: TRBJ1-1; CDR3aa: CASSLAQGGTEAFF
v_gene: TRBV30; j_gene: TRBJ1-3; CDR3aa: CAWSPQINTIYF
v_gene: TRBV6-5; j_gene: TRBJ2-2; CDR3aa: CASSPAWPNTGELFF
v_gene: TRBV2; j_gene: TRBJ2-2; CDR3aa: CASFFGTSGRRTGELFF